Listed below are T cell receptor beta chains from one sample, sequenced in a study of radiation and T cells in renal cell carcinoma. Sequencing was performed with immunoSEQ multiplex PCR; in TCRdb, only in-frame clones are kept and a portion is missing. The table includes some 150,000 clones, about 87% detected once. The starting material was blood, obtained from a patient whose treatment included radiotherapy and nephrectomy. These receptors came from a woman aged 45-65 years with renal cell carcinoma. CDR3s include the opening cysteine and the closing phenylalanine or tryptophan. D genes are given only for firm matches. Expanded clones are given a class, and other clones once, few, many or no size at all.

TRBJ1-1 - TRBV10-3 - TGTGCCATCAGTGTGAAACAGGAATACACTGAAGCTTTCTTT CAISVKQEYTEAFF
TRBJ2-7 - TRBV18 - TGTGCCAGCTCCCTCACCGTGGACGGACTCTACGAGCAGTACTTC CASSLTVDGLYEQYF
TRBJ2-5 - TRBV7-6 - TGTGCCAGCAGCTTAGCGCTTGAGACCCAGTACTTC CASSLALETQYF
TRBJ1-4 - TRBV2 - TGTGCCAGCAGCTGGGGGGGACGGGAAAATGAAAAACTGTTTTTT CASSWGGRENEKLFF
TRBJ2-5 - TRBV7-2 - TGTGCCAGCAGCTCCGGGGCACGCATGGAGACCCAGTACTTC CASSSGARMETQYF
TRBJ1-3 once TRBV2 - TGTGCCAGCGCACCCGGGACGTATTCTGGCATATATTTT CASAPGTYSGIYF
TRBJ1-6 - TRBV9 TRBD1 TGTGCCAGCAGCATTGGACAGGTTATTGATTCACCCCTCCACTTT CASSIGQVIDSPLHF
TRBJ2-7 - TRBV6-1 - TGTGCCAGCAGTGAAACGTCGGCATACACTGACGAGCAGTACTTC CASSETSAYTDEQYF
TRBJ2-3 once TRBV5-1 TRBD2 TGCGCCAGCAGTTCCGGACTAGCGGGGGTGGATACGCAGTATTTT CASSSGLAGVDTQYF
TRBJ2-7 - TRBV6-6 - TGTGCCAGCAGCCCAAAGAACAGTGCCTACGAGCAGTACTTC CASSPKNSAYEQYF
TRBJ2-1 once TRBV7-8 - TGTGCCAGCAGCCGGGCTACCCACAATGAGCAGTTCTTC CASSRATHNEQFF
TRBJ1-5 - TRBV2 TRBD1 TGTGCCAGCAGTTTGGACAGGGGTAACAATCAGCCCCAGCATTTT CASSLDRGNNQPQHF
TRBJ1-2 - TRBV10-2 - TGCGCCAGCAGTGAGAGGTCAGGCAACTTCTATGGCTACACCTTC CASSERSGNFYGYTF
TRBJ2-5 - TRBV7-2 - TGTGCCAGCAGCCGCGAGGGGGGTTTAGGGCAAGAGACCCAGTACTTC CASSREGGLGQETQYF
TRBJ2-4 - TRBV5-4 - TGTGCCAGCAGCTTGGATCAGGGCCAAAACATTCAGTACTTC CASSLDQGQNIQYF
TRBJ2-3 - TRBV5-1 TRBD2 TGCGCCAGCAGCTTCACTAGCGGGGGGGCGGATACGCGGTATTTT CASSFTSGGADTRYF
TRBJ2-2 - TRBV18 - TGTGCCAGCTCACCGAGTATTGGGGCCGGGGAGCTGTTTTTT CASSPSIGAGELFF
TRBJ1-2 once TRBV4-2 - TGTGCCAGCAGCCAAGATCCGCGGGAATCTCGCTACACCTTC CASSQDPRESRYTF
TRBJ1-2 once TRBV14 - TGTGCCAGCAGCCAAGAAGTGGACGCGTTCTATGGCTACACCTTC CASSQEVDAFYGYTF
TRBJ2-5 - TRBV10-2 TRBD1 TGCGCCAGCAGTGACTCCGGGACAGGACTTCAGGAGACCCAGTACTTC CASSDSGTGLQETQYF
TRBJ2-1 many TRBV4-1 - TGCGCCAGCAGCCTAAACGAGCCGGGTGAGCAGTTCTTC CASSLNEPGEQFF
TRBJ2-1 - TRBV2 TRBD1 TGTGCCAGCAGCCGGACAGGGTTCAGCTCCTACAATGAGCAGTTCTTC CASSRTGFSSYNEQFF
TRBJ1-1 - TRBV19 TRBD1 TGTGCCAGCAAAGACAGGGGCGCTGAAGCTTTCTTT CASKDRGAEAFF
TRBJ2-7 - TRBV11-1 TRBD2 TGTGCCAGCAGCCTAGGGGCGGGGGGCCTCTCCTACGAGCAGTACTTC CASSLGAGGLSYEQYF
TRBJ2-4 - TRBV15 TRBD1 TGTGCCACCAGCAGGGACAGGGTAGCCAAAAACATTCAGTACTTC CATSRDRVAKNIQYF
TRBJ1-2 - TRBV7-2 - TGTGCCAGCAGCCCAGGGACAAACAACCTTAACTATGGCTACACCTTC CASSPGTNNLNYGYTF
TRBJ1-4 - TRBV19 TRBD1 TGTGCCAGTAGTAACCCTGGGACAGGGGGAGAAAAACTGTTTTTT CASSNPGTGGEKLFF
TRBJ1-6 - TRBV5-1 TRBD1 TGCGCCACCGCGCAGGGGGCGGATAATTCACCCCTCCACTTT CATAQGADNSPLHF
TRBJ2-3 - TRBV5-4 - TGTGCCAGCAGCTTGGGACAACGAACAGATACGCAGTATTTT CASSLGQRTDTQYF
TRBJ1-1 - TRBV19 - TGTGCCAGTAGTACCTCATGGGGGGCCGCTGAAGCTTTCTTT CASSTSWGAAEAFF
TRBJ2-2 - TRBV15 TRBD1 TGTGCCACCACCCTGAGGACAGGGCGGGACACCGGGGAGCTGTTTTTT CATTLRTGRDTGELFF
TRBJ2-1 once TRBV7-9 TRBD1 TGTGCCAGCACCTCTGGCCAGGGGGCAGTAGGCAATGAGCAGTTCTTC CASTSGQGAVGNEQFF
TRBJ2-3 - TRBV30 TRBD2 TGTGCCTGGCGGACTAGCGGGGTGGATACGCAGTATTTT CAWRTSGVDTQYF
TRBJ2-7 - TRBV5-6 TRBD1 TGTGCCAGCAGCTTAACCGGACAGGGAGCTCACGAGCAGTACTTC CASSLTGQGAHEQYF
TRBJ2-1 - TRBV29-1 TRBD2 TGCAGCGTTGTCCGCCAGCGGGGGCGCAATGAGCAGTTCTTC CSVVRQRGRNEQFF
TRBJ2-1 - TRBV29-1 TRBD2 TGCAGCGTTATCGGGACTAGCGGGGACTACTACAATGAGCAGTTCTTC CSVIGTSGDYYNEQFF
TRBJ2-7 - TRBV6-5 - TGTGCCAGCAGTTACTCAGGGTCCTACGAGCAGTACTTC CASSYSGSYEQYF
TRBJ1-1 - TRBV7-9 - TGTGCCAGCAGCCCGGGACGGTCGAACACTGAAGCTTTCTTT CASSPGRSNTEAFF
TRBJ1-1 - TRBV9 - TGTGCCAGCAGCCCCCCGGGAGGGGCCAACACTGAAGCTTTCTTT CASSPPGGANTEAFF
TRBJ1-2 - TRBV7-9 - TGTGCCAGCAGCTTAGTGGGGGAACTTGGCTACACCTTC CASSLVGELGYTF
TRBJ2-1 once TRBV4-1 TRBD2 TGCGCCAGCAGCCCTAGCGGGGGAAGCTCCTACAATGAGCAGTTCTTC CASSPSGGSSYNEQFF
TRBJ2-1 - TRBV6-1 TRBD1 TGTGCCAGCAGTGAAACCCGGGCGGGGACAGGGTTTGGTATCGCCTATGAGCAGTTCTTC CASSETRAGTGFGIAYEQFF
TRBJ1-1 - TRBV7-9 TRBD1 TGTGCCAGCAGTCCGGACAGGGCCCCGAACACTGAAGCTTTCTTT CASSPDRAPNTEAFF
TRBJ2-1 - TRBV18 - TGTGCCAGCTCACCTTCTCCAAGACAGACTTACAATGAGCAGTTCTTC CASSPSPRQTYNEQFF
TRBJ2-6 - TRBV7-3 TRBD1 TGTGCCAGCAGCATCACAGGGGGAGGCTCTGGGGCCAACGTCCTGACTTTC CASSITGGGSGANVLTF
TRBJ2-3 - TRBV19 TRBD2 TGTGCCAGCTGTTTGGGAGGGTCCCCAGATACGCAGTATTTT CASCLGGSPDTQYF
TRBJ1-2 - TRBV7-6 TRBD1 TGTGCCAGCAGCTCGACAGGGGTACGCGGAGGCTACACCTTC CASSSTGVRGGYTF
TRBJ2-3 - TRBV19 - TGTGCCAGTAGTATATTTTCGGGAAACCGTAACACAGATACGCAGTATTTT CASSIFSGNRNTDTQYF
TRBJ2-5 - TRBV5-4 - TGTGCCAGCAGCTTGACGGGGCGAGGCGAGACCCAGTACTTC CASSLTGRGETQYF
TRBJ2-5 - TRBV1 - TGCACCAGCAGCCAGAAGACTAGCCATCAAGAGACCCAGTACTTC CTSSQKTSHQETQYF
TRBJ2-5 - TRBV4-2 TRBD2 TGTGCCAGCAGCCAAGATAGGTCTAGCGGGGACAGTAAGACCCAGTACTTC CASSQDRSSGDSKTQYF
TRBJ1-5 - TRBV5-6 - TGTGCCAGCAGCTTGACCGCAGGGTGGCCCCAGCATTTT CASSLTAGWPQHF
TRBJ1-6 - TRBV2 - TGTGCCAGCAGTGAACGTTTACCCTATAATTCACCCCTCCACTTT CASSERLPYNSPLHF